This TCR beta chain comes out of a study of T-cell reconstitution after alpha-beta-depleted transplantation in children (TCRdb year 2016). Regarding the research as a whole: The study quantitatively tracked T-cell immune reconstitution after TCRalphabeta/CD19-depleted allogeneic hematopoietic cell transplantation in children using TCR repertoire profiling.

Library method: PCR. The data were produced on an Illumina HiSeq 2500. TCR libraries were prepared with molecular barcoding, using unique molecular identifiers to normalize TCRbeta repertoire quantification. The public reads were quality trimmed at Q25 with fastp and then assembled into clones with MiXCR by TCRdb, keeping productive beta chains. Merged by CDR3 protein, the rows form single entries marked with the most common genes and DNA. Present in this sample are about 500,000 distinct CDR3 sequences, approximately 29% of which were seen just once. The top ten constitute 2% to 2.5% of the sample. As to this clonotype: This receptor's antigen is unknown. Within one base of it there is no much larger clone, and no base qualities were kept.

The receptor was derived from a human donor who donated a stem cell graft to a child with aplastic anemia. Sequencing was performed on PBMCs from the stem cell graft donor, taken from the stem cell graft.

The nucleotides are TGCAGTGCAGCCTCCGGACAGGGGTTCGTCAAAAACATTCAGTACTTC. It translates as CSAASGQGFVKNIQYF. Recombination linked TRBV20-1 to TRBJ2-4; 9 nucleotides in the junction match TRBD1. Including the terminal cysteine and phenylalanine, the CDR3 comprises 16 residues. The only DNA kept is the CDR3, 48 bases in frame from the first base. The junction shows trimming of 6 bases on V and 3 bases on J, and the gene matches do not reach 12 bases of it. Taken from the germline V gene (reference sequence), the CDR1 and CDR2 loops are DFQATT and SNEGSKA.